The 23 T cell receptor beta chains in this list originate from one sample, sequenced in a study of tumor-infiltrating lymphocytes in primary liver carcinoma. RNA was extracted from whole blood without cell sorting, alongside germline DNA. Reverse transcription of roughly 480 ng total RNA with a constant-region primer produced TCR beta cDNA. Modified slightly, ARM-PCR produced TCR beta libraries over three nested multiplex PCR rounds. The opening two PCR rounds, around 9 cycles each, paired TRBV1-TRBV30 forward primers with a C-beta reverse primer. From the multiplex PCR reads, TCRdb called clonotypes with MiXCR, one entry per CDR3 protein. The table shows approximately 340,000 distinct CDR3 sequences, with less than 75% occurring only once. The material sequenced was peripheral blood. The source is a man aged 40-49 years with primary liver carcinoma and hepatitis B virus infection.

V is TRBV4-1 and J is TRBJ2-7; the D call may be TRBD1 or TRBD2 (5 bases each). Germline V gene data show CDR1 as MGHRA and CDR2 as YSYEKL. Trimming removed 3 bases at V and 8 bases at J, with 14 bases between. This CDR3 spans 13 amino acids. As DNA, the CDR3 is TGCGCCAGCAGCCAGAGGGACGCCGGACAGCAGTACTTC. This codes for CASSQRDAGQQYF.

CDR3 protein: CASSLTSGPMAQYF. Here the CDR3 DNA reads TGTGCCAGCAGCTTGACTAGCGGGCCAATGGCGCAGTATTTT. The chain joins TRBV11-3 to TRBJ2-3; 10 bases fit TRBD2. The CDR3 sequence is 14 residues long. V lost 3 bases to trimming and J lost 10 bases; unmatched junction nucleotides: 7. Germline V CDR1 and CDR2: SGHNT, YENEEA.

Regarding this clonotype: A much more abundant neighbour one base away suggests this may be a read error. This chain links TRBV6-2 or TRBV6-3 with TRBJ2-5, with 7 bases matching TRBD2. Looked up from germline, CDR1 is MNHEY and CDR2 is SVGEGT. CDR3 length equals 15 residues. CDR3 bases: TGTGTCAGCACCTCCCTGGCGGGAGAAGGCGAGACCCAGTACTTC. Its protein is CVSTSLAGEGETQYF.

In regard to this clonotype: The junction does not match germline at one end; this may be a read error. The rearrangement uses TRBV10-3 and TRBJ1-1; possibly TRBD1 for D (6 bases). CDR3 length: 14 amino acids. Germline loops: CDR1 ENHRY, CDR2 SYGVKD. The CDR3 DNA is TGTGCCATTAGTGCCGCGGGAGGGGACACTGAAGCTTACTTT. This codes for CAISAAGGDTEAYF.

Regarding this clonotype: A much larger clone is a single base away; this may be a read error. V and J are TRBV6-2 or TRBV6-3 and TRBJ2-6; the match to TRBD1 covers 9 bases. CDR3 size: 18 residues. Trimming took 3 bases from V and 2 from J; bases not matched to a gene: 8. CDR1 MNHEY and CDR2 SVGEGT come from the germline V gene. The CDR3 DNA sequence: TGTGCCAGCAGTTATTGGGACAGGGATTTCACTGGGGCCAACGTCCTGACTTTC. Residues: CASSYWDRDFTGANVLTF.

The V gene is TRBV7-9, the J gene TRBJ2-1, with a possible D match to TRBD2 (5 bases). V lost 1 base and J 8 bases, leaving 12 bases between the germline ends. In germline, CDR1 is SEHNR, CDR2 FQNEAQ (reference sequence). CDR3 size: 14 residues. CDR3 bases: TGTGCCAGCAGCTTAGGAAGAGGGTTGGATGAGCAGTTCTTC. Translated, it gives CASSLGRGLDEQFF.

In regard to this clonotype: The final CDR3 position lacks the conserved phenylalanine or tryptophan, pointing to a likely read error. V gene TRBV11-2 combines with J gene TRBJ2-7; 8 bases fit TRBD1. Germline-derived CDR1 and CDR2 are SGHAT and FQNNGV. With 9 bases clipped from V and 7 bases from J, the junction kept 11 bases outside the gene matches. The CDR3 is made up of 13 amino acids. In DNA form, the CDR3 reads TGTGCCAGTAGCCAAGACAGGGGTCGAGAGCAGTACCTC. Encoded protein: CASSQDRGREQYL.

Turning to this clonotype: Germline and junction disagree at one end, which may indicate a read error. The chain uses TRBV6-2 or TRBV6-3 and TRBJ2-7; 7 bases are shared with TRBD2. Germline-derived CDR1 and CDR2 are MNHEY and SVGEGT. The CDR3 sequence is 16 residues long. In DNA form, the CDR3 reads TGTGCCAGCAGGACGAGACCGGGACTAACCACCTACGACCAGTACTTC. Its protein is CASRTRPGLTTYDQYF.

Turning to this clonotype: It may be a read error: a sequence one base away is much more abundant. CDR3 bases: TGTGCCGGCAGTTACTCTGGGACGCAGTATGGCTACACCTTC. Translated: CAGSYSGTQYGYTF. The chain links TRBV6-2 or TRBV6-3 to TRBJ1-2, with D possibly TRBD1 on 5 matching bases. This CDR3 comprises 14 residues. From germline, CDR1 is MNHEY and CDR2 SVGEGT.

Notes on this clonotype: A much larger clone sits a single nucleotide away, making a read error possible. V and J are TRBV28 and TRBJ2-2; D is perhaps TRBD1 (6 bases). CDR3 size: 16 residues. From germline, CDR1 is MDHEN and CDR2 SYDVKM. CDR3 region: CAGSFPQGHSTGELFF. The CDR3 nucleotides read TGTGCCGGCAGTTTTCCTCAGGGACACTCAACCGGGGAGCTGTTTTTT.

Notes on this clonotype: The conserved closing phenylalanine or tryptophan is absent in this CDR3, likely reflecting a read error. V usage is TRBV11-3 and J usage is TRBJ2-7; 8 bases agree with TRBD2. The CDR3 length is 13 residues. Germline V gene sequence: CDR1 SGHNT, CDR2 YENEEA. CDR3: CASSFREGSEQYS. The CDR3 DNA reads as TGTGCTAGCAGCTTTCGGGAGGGCTCTGAGCAGTACTCC.

The V gene is TRBV10-1, the J gene TRBJ1-1; 8 nucleotides line up with TRBD1. Germline values: CDR1 WNHNN, CDR2 SYGVQD (reference sequence). The CDR3 runs to 14 residues. Trimming cost V 5 bases and J 4 bases; bases outside gene matches: 6. The CDR3 DNA reads TGCGCCAGCAGTTCGGACAGGGACGGCACTGAAGCTTTCTTT. Protein sequence: CASSSDRDGTEAFF.

This clonotype was observed a handful of times. CDR3 residues: CAWSTGLQETQYF. The CDR3 DNA reads TGTGCCTGGAGTACGGGACTGCAAGAGACCCAGTACTTC. The chain carries TRBV30 and TRBJ2-5; D perhaps matches TRBD2 (6 bases). The CDR3 sequence is 13 residues long. Germline loops: CDR1 GTSNPN, CDR2 SVGIG (reference sequence). Trimming removed 2 bases from V and 2 bases from J, with 9 bases in between.

The chain links TRBV5-4 to TRBJ2-7, with 12 bases identical to TRBD2. This CDR3 is built from 15 residues. Germline assignment: CDR1 SGHNT and CDR2 YYREEE (reference sequence). With V trimmed by 5 bases and J by 5 bases, 8 bases remained unmatched. The CDR3 protein is CASSSTTSGSHEQYF. DNA for the CDR3: TGTGCCAGCAGTTCCACGACTAGCGGGAGCCACGAGCAGTACTTC.

This clonotype was seen just once. The junction shows a germline mismatch at one end, possibly a read error. The V call is TRBV11-2, the J call TRBJ2-1; no firm D call. The CDR3 consists of 16 residues. Germline CDR1 SGHAT, CDR2 FQNNGV. The CDR3 DNA is TGTGCCAGCAACTTAGCAGGCCGCATAACTTACAATGAGCAGTTCTTC. Translation gives CASNLAGRITYNEQFF.

Only a few counts were recorded for this clonotype. The chain is built from TRBV6-1 and TRBJ2-5; weak D call: TRBD2 (7 bases). This CDR3 has 12 residues. CDR1 is MNHNS and CDR2 is SASEGT in the germline V gene. Trimming took off 5 bases at V and 8 bases at J, with 12 bases between the two ends. CDR3 loop: CASSWGGPTQYF. The CDR3 DNA follows: TGTGCCAGCAGTTGGGGGGGGCCCACCCAGTACTTC.

This clonotype was detected ten times or more. V and J are TRBV12-3 or TRBV12-4 and TRBJ2-5; 8 bases match TRBD2. With 4 bases clipped from V and 4 bases from J, the junction kept 8 bases outside the gene matches. The CDR3 length is 15 residues. The CDR3 loop reads CASSYTSGAGETQYF. DNA of the CDR3: TGTGCCAGCAGTTATACTAGCGGCGCGGGAGAGACCCAGTACTTC.

Remarks on this clonotype: This may be a read error, as it is one base from a much larger clone. The V call is TRBV4-3, the J call TRBJ2-7, with D maybe TRBD2 (5 bases). Trimming shortened V by 4 bases and J by 3 bases, and 16 bases separated the two germline ends. Germline V lookup: CDR1 LGHNA, CDR2 YSLEER. The CDR3 extends over 15 amino acids. The CDR3 DNA follows: TGCGCCAGCAGCCCAGGTATTAGCGAGAACTACGAGCAGTACTTC. Encoded protein: CASSPGISENYEQYF.

Notes on this clonotype: Since a much larger clone is just one base distant, this may be a read error. The chain uses TRBV11-2 and TRBJ1-5; possibly TRBD1 for D (5 bases). CDR1 SGHAT and CDR2 FQNNGV come from the germline V gene. The CDR3 covers 14 residues. The CDR3 bases are TGTGCCAGCAGCTTAGTTGGGGGGAATCAGTCCCAGCATTTT. Translation: CASSLVGGNQSQHF.

The sample holds one count of this clonotype. An end of the junction does not agree with germline; a read error may underlie this. The chain carries TRBV12-3 or TRBV12-4 and TRBJ2-2; perhaps D is TRBD1 or TRBD2 (5 bases each). CDR3 size: 17 residues. CDR3 nucleotide sequence: TGTGACAGCAGGGCGAGACACGGGACCCAGAACACCGGGGAGATGTTTTTT. This codes for CDSRARHGTQNTGEMFF.

The rearrangement links TRBV6-1 to TRBJ2-3; 9 bases fit TRBD1. The junction had 4 bases not matched to a gene; V was cut back by 4 bases and J by 5 bases. The germline gives CDR1 MNHNS, CDR2 SASEGT. This CDR3 is 14 amino acids long. CDR3 DNA: TGTGCCAGCAGTGGAACAGGGGGCGTAGATACGCAGTATTTT. It translates to CASSGTGGVDTQYF.

This clonotype showed up many times. The CDR3 region has the DNA TGCGCCAGCAGCCAAGATGGAAGGCAGGTCTATGGCTACACCTTC. Encoded protein: CASSQDGRQVYGYTF. The chain is built from TRBV4-3 and TRBJ1-2; D is unclear. Trimming removed 0 bases at V and 4 bases at J, with 12 bases between. This CDR3 has 15 amino acids. Germline values: CDR1 LGHNA, CDR2 YSLEER.

CDR3 in amino acids: CASSPTHSGRAGELFF. CDR3 coding DNA: TGTGCCAGTAGCCCCACCCATAGCGGGAGAGCCGGGGAGCTGTTTTTT. The rearrangement uses TRBV19 and TRBJ2-2; 9 nucleotides agree with TRBD2. This CDR3 comprises 16 residues. CDR1 and CDR2 from the germline V gene are LNHDA and SQIVND (reference sequence). With V trimmed by 6 bases and J by 6 bases, 11 bases remained unmatched.